This T cell receptor (beta chain) was identified during a study of T cells and copy number aberrations in small-cell lung cancer. With regard to this clone: Its target is not known.

Every patient either smoked or had heavy second-hand smoke exposure. The CDR3 has 15 amino acids. The V gene lost 0 bases and the J gene lost 0 bases, with 8 bases spanning the gap. The V gene's germline CDR1 is LGHNA and CDR2 YSLEER. Findings of the study overall: The study's sample size was small, so findings need validation.

Profiled with immunoSEQ multiplex PCR; TCRdb holds only in-frame clones, not every one. Altogether 2,100 or so clones are present, around three quarters being singletons, with the ten largest covering over 7.5%. Specimen: normal tissue next to the tumor. The sequence was collected from a woman aged 55-69 years with small cell lung cancer. The gene calls are TRBV4-3 and TRBJ1-1; D possibly corresponds to TRBD1 (5 bases). CDR3 sequence: CASSQEGQMNTEAFF. In nucleotides, the CDR3 is TGCGCCAGCAGCCAAGAGGGGCAGATGAACACTGAAGCTTTCTTT.